These T cell receptor beta chains were read from a single sample in a study of shared clonotypes between healthy human individuals. Measured with immunoSEQ multiplex PCR; TCRdb has only the in-frame clones, and not every one. The sample carries 950,000 to 1,200,000 clones, roughly 80% recorded once. The source material was memory CD4+ T cells from PBMCs. These receptors came from a man aged 18 to 35 in good health. Some clones in this sample may be carry-over from other donors' samples. Each CDR3 is given with its conserved first and last residue. Fields, in order: clone size, J gene, D gene, V gene, CDR3 DNA, CDR3 protein. D genes are given only for firm matches. Rows may omit the clone size; those that give it use once, few, many or a size class.

NA | TRBJ1-1 | NA | TRBV7-2 | TGTGCCAGCAGCGAAGGCGCCGGGGAGAGGGGCACTGAAGCTTTCTTT | CASSEGAGERGTEAFF
NA | TRBJ2-1 | NA | TRBV29-1 | TGCAGCGTTGAAAGGGCTAGCGCAAAATCCTACAATGAGCAGTTCTTC | CSVERASAKSYNEQFF
once | TRBJ2-7 | TRBD1 | TRBV10-3 | TGTGCCATCAGTGAGTCTGGACAGGGAGCTAACGAGCAGTACTTC | CAISESGQGANEQYF
NA | TRBJ1-2 | NA | TRBV18 | TGTGCCAGCTCACCGGGCACAGGGAGAGATGGCTACACCTTC | CASSPGTGRDGYTF
NA | TRBJ2-3 | NA | TRBV5-6 | TGTGCCAGCAGCTGGGGGAGCACAGATACGCAGTATTTT | CASSWGSTDTQYF
NA | TRBJ1-2 | NA | TRBV5-1 | TGCGCCAGCAGCTTGGAGCGGGGTACCAACTATGGCTACACCTTC | CASSLERGTNYGYTF
NA | TRBJ1-2 | NA | TRBV18 | TGTGCCAGCTCACCGACAGGACTTTATGGCTACACCTTC | CASSPTGLYGYTF
NA | TRBJ2-3 | NA | TRBV9 | TGTGCCAGCAGCGTAGGTCCGGGGGAGACAGATACGCAGTATTTT | CASSVGPGETDTQYF
once | TRBJ2-2 | NA | TRBV5-4 | TGTGCCAGCAGCCGAAGCCTCGGGAACACCGGGGAGCTGTTTTTT | CASSRSLGNTGELFF
NA | TRBJ2-1 | NA | TRBV4-2 | TGTGCCAGCAGCCAAGTAGCATCCAGAGTTGGAGGCAATGAGCAGTTCTTC | CASSQVASRVGGNEQFF
once | TRBJ1-1 | NA | TRBV6-1 | TGTGCCAGCACCCAAGTAAGGGGCGGCACTGAAGCTTTCTTT | CASTQVRGGTEAFF
NA | TRBJ2-3 | TRBD2 | TRBV6-5 | TGTGCCAGCACTCAGCGGGAGGCCACAGATACGCAGTATTTT | CASTQREATDTQYF
NA | TRBJ1-3 | NA | TRBV7-2 | TGTGCCAGCAGCTTGACAATAAGCTCTGGAAACACCATATATTTT | CASSLTISSGNTIYF
NA | TRBJ1-1 | NA | TRBV6-6 | TGTGCCAGCAGTTTTCCCGGGATGACTATGAACACTGAAGCTTTCTTT | CASSFPGMTMNTEAFF
few | TRBJ1-2 | NA | TRBV6-1 | TGTGCCAGCAGTGAAGCGGGGACACCGTATGGCTACACCTTC | CASSEAGTPYGYTF
few | TRBJ2-3 | NA | TRBV7-6 | TGTGCCAGCAGCTTAGTTGGCAGCACAGATACGCAGTATTTT | CASSLVGSTDTQYF
few | TRBJ1-1 | NA | TRBV2 | TGTGCCATGGCGGGAGATATGAACACTGAAGCTTTCTTT | CAMAGDMNTEAFF
once | TRBJ1-2 | NA | TRBV5-1 | TGCGCCAGCAGAGATATCGGAGGCTACACCTTC | CASRDIGGYTF
NA | TRBJ2-7 | TRBD1 | TRBV5-1 | TGCGCCAGCAGCTACGGGGACAGTCTCTACGAGCAGTACTTC | CASSYGDSLYEQYF
few | TRBJ1-1 | NA | TRBV30 | TGTGCCTCCTACCTCTCTTCAGGACTCACTGAAGCTTTCTTT | CASYLSSGLTEAFF
NA | TRBJ2-1 | TRBD2 | TRBV5-1 | TGCGCCAGCAGGCTTAGCGGGAGTAGCGATGAGCAGTTCTTC | CASRLSGSSDEQFF
NA | TRBJ1-4 | TRBD1 | TRBV7-9 | TGTGCCAGCAGCCTCCTATTAGGGGGACAGGGAGGCGAAAAACTGTTTTTT | CASSLLLGGQGGEKLFF
few | TRBJ1-5 | NA | TRBV7-2 | TGTGCCAGCAGCTTAGGTCCGACCAGGAGGCAGCCCCAGCATTTT | CASSLGPTRRQPQHF
NA | TRBJ1-5 | TRBD1 | TRBV18 | TGTGCCAGCTCCCCAACAGACAGGGAAAATCAGCCCCAGCATTTT | CASSPTDRENQPQHF
NA | TRBJ2-3 | NA | TRBV7-8 | TGTGCCAGCAGCTCCCGAGCGGGCCCCCGAAGCACAGATACGCAGTATTTT | CASSSRAGPRSTDTQYF
NA | TRBJ2-1 | TRBD2 | TRBV7-2 | TGTGCCAGCAGCTTCCGGACCGGGGGGGATGAGCAGTTCTTC | CASSFRTGGDEQFF
once | TRBJ1-2 | NA | TRBV28 | TGTGCCAGCACCGCTGCGGTGGGTGGCTACACCTTC | CASTAAVGGYTF
once | TRBJ2-3 | NA | TRBV4-2 | TGTGCCAGCAGCCACCGACAGGGAGGAGATACGCAGTATTTT | CASSHRQGGDTQYF
NA | TRBJ2-7 | NA | TRBV9 | TGTGCCAGCAGCGGCGGCGCTCGCGCCTACGAGCAGTACTTC | CASSGGARAYEQYF
few | TRBJ2-3 | NA | TRBV4-2 | TGTGCCAGCAGCCAAGATCGGGCTGCATCTAGCACAGATACGCAGTATTTT | CASSQDRAASSTDTQYF
NA | TRBJ1-5 | NA | TRBV19 | TGTGCCAGTAGTATATATGGCACTTATCAGCCCCAGCATTTT | CASSIYGTYQPQHF
few | TRBJ2-7 | NA | TRBV7-2 | TGTGCCAGCAGCTTTGGACCGAACAGCGAGCAGTACTTC | CASSFGPNSEQYF
NA | TRBJ2-7 | TRBD1 | TRBV30 | TGTGCCTGGACCCCGGGACAGACCCTTCTCTACGAGCAGTACTTC | CAWTPGQTLLYEQYF
few | TRBJ2-1 | NA | TRBV14 | TGTGCCAGCAGCCAACCGGAAACATCCTACAATGAGCAGTTCTTC | CASSQPETSYNEQFF
NA | TRBJ1-2 | NA | TRBV2 | TGTGCCAGCATCCGGGACCGAAACAACTATGGCTACACCTTC | CASIRDRNNYGYTF
many | TRBJ1-4 | NA | TRBV30 | TGTGCCTGGAGTGATTACCTGGGGGAAAAACTGTTTTTT | CAWSDYLGEKLFF
NA | TRBJ2-1 | TRBD2 | TRBV7-2 | TGTGCCAGCAGCTTCGGCAGGGGAGAGGCGGGAGGGACCTACAATGAGCAGTTCTTC | CASSFGRGEAGGTYNEQFF
NA | TRBJ2-5 | TRBD2 | TRBV28 | TGTGCCAGCAGCCCGACCGGGACTAGTGTGACCCAGTACTTC | CASSPTGTSVTQYF
once | TRBJ2-1 | NA | TRBV30 | TGTGCCTGGAGTGTTTCCGGCGGGGTCTCCTACAATGAGCAGTTCTTC | CAWSVSGGVSYNEQFF
once | TRBJ2-2 | NA | TRBV9 | TGTGCCAGCAGCCTCACGGGACATCCGAACACCGGGGAGCTGTTTTTT | CASSLTGHPNTGELFF
NA | TRBJ1-1 | NA | TRBV6-1 | TGTGCCAGCAGCTCAGAAGGGAACACTGAAGCTTTCTTT | CASSSEGNTEAFF
NA | TRBJ1-5 | TRBD1 | TRBV28 | TGTGCCAGCAGTCGCGGACAGGGAGGGGCGACCAATCAGCCCCAGCATTTT | CASSRGQGGATNQPQHF
few | TRBJ2-3 | TRBD2 | TRBV6-4 | TGTGCCAGCAGCCCAGCGGGAGATGGGAAAGATACGCAGTATTTT | CASSPAGDGKDTQYF
few | TRBJ1-1 | NA | TRBV5-8 | TGTGCCAGCAGCTTGTACCGGCTCTTGAACACTGAAGCTTTCTTT | CASSLYRLLNTEAFF
NA | TRBJ2-7 | TRBD2 | TRBV7-9 | TGTGCCAGCAGCCCTTATGGGGGACTAGCGGGAGAAGGTTACGAGCAGTACTTC | CASSPYGGLAGEGYEQYF
few | TRBJ1-2 | TRBD1 | TRBV7-9 | TGTGCCAGCAGCTTAGGACAGGGGGCTAACTATGGCTACACCTTC | CASSLGQGANYGYTF
NA | TRBJ2-5 | NA | TRBV7-6 | TGTGCCAGCAGCTTAGGGACCACAGGGAGGGAGACCCAGTACTTC | CASSLGTTGRETQYF
NA | TRBJ2-3 | NA | TRBV7-8 | TGTGCCAGCAGCTTACGTGGGGCCCTCGGCACAGATACGCAGTATTTT | CASSLRGALGTDTQYF
NA | TRBJ2-3 | NA | TRBV28 | TGTGCCAGCAGTGTCCCAGGGGCGACCACAGATACGCAGTATTTT | CASSVPGATTDTQYF
NA | TRBJ2-1 | NA | TRBV5-6 | TGTGCCAGCAGCTTGTGGGTGGGAGGCGAGCAGTTCTTC | CASSLWVGGEQFF
once | TRBJ1-1 | NA | TRBV7-3 | TGTGCCAGCAGCTTAAGTTCGGGTGACACTGAAGCTTTCTTT | CASSLSSGDTEAFF
once | TRBJ1-2 | NA | TRBV6-5 | TGTGCCAGCAGCCCGAGGAGCAGGTATTCCTATGGCTACACCTTC | CASSPRSRYSYGYTF
many | TRBJ2-5 | TRBD2 | TRBV7-3 | TGTGCCAGCAGCCCCGGGACTAGCAGACAAGAGACCCAGTACTTC | CASSPGTSRQETQYF
NA | TRBJ2-5 | NA | TRBV10-2 | TGCGCCAGCAGTGAGTCGGGAGACCGCCAGTACTTC | CASSESGDRQYF
NA | TRBJ2-7 | NA | TRBV6-1 | TGTGCCAGCAGTGTAGGGGTCGTCTCCTACGAGCAGTACTTC | CASSVGVVSYEQYF
NA | TRBJ2-5 | NA | TRBV5-1 | TGCGCCAGCAGCTTGGAAGGATTGGAGACCCAGTACTTC | CASSLEGLETQYF
NA | TRBJ2-5 | TRBD2 | TRBV2 | TGTGCCAGTAGGACCGGGACTAGCGGAGAGACCCAGTACTTC | CASRTGTSGETQYF
once | TRBJ1-2 | NA | TRBV5-1 | TGCGCCAGCAGCTTGACTGCGGCAGTCGACTATGGCTACACCTTC | CASSLTAAVDYGYTF